The source of this T cell receptor beta chain is a study of beta chain features in type 1 diabetes. Study information: Patients shared similar age, gender and cell yields with healthy donors. The examined sorted cells totaled some 99 million across samples.

Investigators reverse transcribed all isolated RNA, so they sequenced expressed TCRB transcripts. Naive, central memory and regulatory T cell samples came to a mean of approximately 3.6 million reads. The method was immunoSEQ multiplex PCR; TCRdb's version includes in-frame clones alone and lacks a portion of them. The sample lists 240,000 or so clones; about a fifth were seen once. Germline values: CDR1 SEHNR, CDR2 FQNEAQ (reference sequence). CDR3 length equals 15 residues. Trimming cost V 1 base and J 4 bases, with 11 bases left between them. Broader study findings: Insertions were fewer and deletions more numerous at VDJ junctions in type 1 diabetes patients. Across all four CD4+ subsets, people with type 1 diabetes showed modestly shorter TCRB CDR3s.

This clone was picked up a small number of times. Antigen specificity is unknown. The J gene is TRBJ1-3, the V gene TRBV7-9; tentative D call: TRBD1 (5 bases). This sequence originates from a woman in her thirties or forties with type 1 diabetes. Sequencing used naive CD4+ T cells from blood. CDR3: CASSLVSGAGNTIYF. The CDR3, as DNA: TGTGCCAGCAGCTTAGTTTCTGGGGCCGGAAACACCATATATTTT.